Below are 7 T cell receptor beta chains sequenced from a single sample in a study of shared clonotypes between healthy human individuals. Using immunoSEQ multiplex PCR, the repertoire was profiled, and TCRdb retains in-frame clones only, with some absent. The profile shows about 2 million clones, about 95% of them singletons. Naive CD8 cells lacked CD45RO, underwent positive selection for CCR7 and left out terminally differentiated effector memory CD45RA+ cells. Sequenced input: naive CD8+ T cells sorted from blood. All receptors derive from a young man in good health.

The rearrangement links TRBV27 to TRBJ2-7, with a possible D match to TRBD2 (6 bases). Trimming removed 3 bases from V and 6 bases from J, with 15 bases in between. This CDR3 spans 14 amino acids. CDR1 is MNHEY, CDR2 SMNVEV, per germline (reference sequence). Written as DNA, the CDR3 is TGTGCCAGCAGTTTTGGGGGGAGTGTCTCCGAGCAGTACTTC. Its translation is CASSFGGSVSEQYF.

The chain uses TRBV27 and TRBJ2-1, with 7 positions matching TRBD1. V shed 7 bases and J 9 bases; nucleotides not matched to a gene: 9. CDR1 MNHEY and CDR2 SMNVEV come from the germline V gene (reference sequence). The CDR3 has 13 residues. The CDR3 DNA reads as TGTGCCAGCACCTGGGGGACAGCGAGTGAGCAGTTCTTC. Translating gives CASTWGTASEQFF.

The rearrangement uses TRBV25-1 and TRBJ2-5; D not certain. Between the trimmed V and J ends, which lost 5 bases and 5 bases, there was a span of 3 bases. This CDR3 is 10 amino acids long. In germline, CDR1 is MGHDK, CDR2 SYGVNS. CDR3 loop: CASSLETQYF. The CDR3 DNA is TGTGCCAGCAGTCTGGAGACCCAGTACTTC.

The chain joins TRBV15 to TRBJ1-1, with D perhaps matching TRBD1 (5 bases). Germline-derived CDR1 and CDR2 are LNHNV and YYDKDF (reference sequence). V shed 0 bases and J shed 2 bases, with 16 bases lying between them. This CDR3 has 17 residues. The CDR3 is CATSRDLPQGLNTEAFF. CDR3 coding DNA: TGTGCCACCAGCAGAGATTTACCTCAGGGTCTTAACACTGAAGCTTTCTTT.

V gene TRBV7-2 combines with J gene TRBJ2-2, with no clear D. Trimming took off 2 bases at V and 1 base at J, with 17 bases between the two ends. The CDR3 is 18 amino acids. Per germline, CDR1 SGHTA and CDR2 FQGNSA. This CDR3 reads CASSLRALWAENTGELFF. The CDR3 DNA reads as TGTGCCAGCAGCTTAAGAGCCCTTTGGGCAGAGAACACCGGGGAGCTGTTTTTT.

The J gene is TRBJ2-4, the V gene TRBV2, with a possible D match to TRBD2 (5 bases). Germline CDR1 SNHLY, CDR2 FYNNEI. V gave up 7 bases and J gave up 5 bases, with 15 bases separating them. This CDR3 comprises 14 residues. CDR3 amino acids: CASMIEGDQNIQYF. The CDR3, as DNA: TGTGCCAGCATGATAGAGGGAGACCAAAACATTCAGTACTTC.

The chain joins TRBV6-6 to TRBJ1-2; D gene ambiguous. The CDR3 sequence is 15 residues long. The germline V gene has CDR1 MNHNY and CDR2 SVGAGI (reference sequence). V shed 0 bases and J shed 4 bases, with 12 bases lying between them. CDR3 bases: TGTGCCAGCAGTTACTCGGATGGGGTTGGCTATGGCTACACCTTC. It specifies CASSYSDGVGYGYTF.